This T cell receptor (beta chain) was retrieved from a study of T cells expressing NK-cell markers. Study-wide background: Of eight sequenced donors, seven were HCMV-seropositive and one HCMV-seronegative. General study results and limits: Roughly six donors showed dominant NKG2C+ clonotypes comprising about 1.0-8% of their CD8+ T cells.

With respect to this clonotype: The target antigen is unknown.

No DNA is given; TCRdb re-called the 5' RACE reads and lists each CDR3 protein once. The repertoire table contains a few hundred thousand distinct CDR3 sequences. The origin of this receptor is a man between 18 and 29 years old in good health. Sequenced sample: blood T cells: a sorted CD56 or NKG2C T cell subset, CD4+ or CD8+ T cells, or bulk PBMC T cells (not recorded which).

The CDR3 loop is CASSGGDPYNEQFF. V and J are TRBV25-1 and TRBJ2-1. In germline, CDR1 is MGHDK, CDR2 SYGVNS. CDR3 size: 14 residues.